This T cell receptor (beta chain) came from a study of cytomegalovirus exposure and HLA in healthy donors. J was trimmed by 4 bases and V by 5 bases; bases with no gene match: 4. Per the germline V gene, CDR1 is SEHNR and CDR2 is FQNEAQ (reference sequence). The CDR3 covers 14 residues. 13 Jbeta primers and 60 Vbeta primers were used for the PCR. The data were produced by immunoSEQ multiplex PCR, yet TCRdb's version contains in-frame clones alone and is incomplete. Of some 200,000 clones in the sample, 82% were seen once. V usage is TRBV7-9 and J usage is TRBJ2-7; 11 positions match TRBD1. The TCR originated in a boy younger than 10 in good health and CMV-seronegative. Source material: PBMCs. The DNA of the CDR3 is TGTGCCAGCAGCCCGGACAGGGGGCGGTACGAGCAGTACTTC. It specifies CASSPDRGRYEQYF.